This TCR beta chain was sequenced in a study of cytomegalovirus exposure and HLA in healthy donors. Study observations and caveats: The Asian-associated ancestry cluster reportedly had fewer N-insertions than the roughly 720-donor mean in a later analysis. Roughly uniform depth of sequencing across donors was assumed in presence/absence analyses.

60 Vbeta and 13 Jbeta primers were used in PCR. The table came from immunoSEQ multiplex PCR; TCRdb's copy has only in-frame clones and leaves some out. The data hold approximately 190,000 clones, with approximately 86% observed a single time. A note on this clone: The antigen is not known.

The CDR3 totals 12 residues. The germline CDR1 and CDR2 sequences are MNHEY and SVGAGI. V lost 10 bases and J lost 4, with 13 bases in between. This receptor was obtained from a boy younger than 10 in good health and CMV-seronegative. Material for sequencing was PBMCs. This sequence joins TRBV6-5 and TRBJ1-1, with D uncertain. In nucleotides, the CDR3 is TGTGCCACCTACAGAGTAGGCACTGAAGCTTTCTTT. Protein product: CATYRVGTEAFF.